The 19 T cell receptor beta chains given below trace back to one sample, sequenced in a study of cytomegalovirus exposure and HLA in healthy donors. PCR was performed using 60 Vbeta and 13 Jbeta primers. The table came from immunoSEQ multiplex PCR; TCRdb's copy has only in-frame clones and leaves some out. The table for this sample gives roughly 200,000 clones. The sample consisted of PBMCs. These receptor sequences come from a girl aged 2-10 years in good health and CMV-seropositive.

This chain connects TRBV27 to TRBJ2-7; tentatively, D is TRBD2 (5 bases). The CDR3 has 13 amino acids. V shed 6 bases and J shed 7 bases, with 16 bases lying between them. Germline V gene sequence: CDR1 MNHEY, CDR2 SMNVEV (reference sequence). DNA of the CDR3: TGTGCCAGCAGCGGACTCCCAGTAGTGGAGCAGTACTTC. Amino acid sequence: CASSGLPVVEQYF.

This sequence joins TRBV19 and TRBJ2-7, with D possibly matching TRBD2 (6 bases). The CDR3 spans 16 residues. Trimming took off 7 bases at V and 0 bases at J, with 19 bases between the two ends. Germline CDR1 reads LNHDA; CDR2 reads SQIVND (reference sequence). The CDR3 bases are TGTGCCAGTACCCCCACCCGGGCGGGAAGCTCCTACGAGCAGTACTTC. Protein: CASTPTRAGSSYEQYF.

This rearrangement joins TRBV2 to TRBJ2-1, with 14 bases lining up with TRBD2. Trimming took 4 bases from V and 8 from J; bases not matched to a gene: 7. The length of the CDR3 is 16 residues. Germline lookup yields CDR1 SNHLY and CDR2 FYNNEI. CDR3 residues: CASSGGLAGVIDEQFF. Here the CDR3 DNA reads TGTGCCAGCAGTGGGGGACTAGCGGGAGTGATAGATGAGCAGTTCTTC. The full variable domain, its missing parts supplied by reference TRBV2 and TRBJ2-1, is EPEVTQTPSHQVTQMGQEVILRCVPISNHLYFYWYRQILGQKVEFLVSFYNNEISEKSEIFDDQFSVERPDGSNFTLKIRSTKLEDSAMYFCASSGGLAGVIDEQFFGPGTRLTVL.

The rearrangement uses TRBV19 and TRBJ1-5; 8 nucleotides align to TRBD1. V was pared by 7 bases and J by 3 bases, with 8 bases of the junction left unmatched. Germline V CDR1 and CDR2: LNHDA, SQIVND (reference sequence). The CDR3 is 15 residues long. In DNA form, the CDR3 reads TGTGCCAGTACGAAGGACAGGGCCTACAATCAGCCCCAGCATTTT. This gives the protein CASTKDRAYNQPQHF.

The chain employs TRBV7-3 and TRBJ2-2; D is ambiguous. V lost 1 base and J 4 bases, leaving 7 bases between the germline ends. Germline CDR1 SGHTA, CDR2 FQGTGA. CDR3 length equals 14 residues. The DNA of the CDR3 is TGTGCCAGCAGCTTAAGCCCTATCACCGGGGAGCTGTTTTTT. Translated: CASSLSPITGELFF.

The chain combines TRBV28 with TRBJ2-3; TRBD1 agrees at 7 bases. The CDR3 runs to 14 residues. V lost 2 bases and J lost 6; bases outside the gene matches: 5. Germline CDR1 reads MDHEN; CDR2 reads SYDVKM. CDR3 protein: CASSLTGEADTQYF. In DNA form, the CDR3 reads TGTGCCAGCAGTTTAACAGGGGAAGCGGATACGCAGTATTTT.

Of note for this clone: The junction does not match germline at one end; this may be a read error. The genes are TRBV19 and TRBJ2-3; weak D call: TRBD1 (6 bases). CDR3 length: 16 amino acids. CDR1 is LNHDA and CDR2 is SQIVND in the germline V gene (reference sequence). The CDR3 region is CASSVDGDMRHDTQYF. CDR3 DNA sequence: TGTGCCAGTAGTGTAGACGGGGACATGCGGCACGATACGCAGTATTTT.

This chain uses TRBV7-8 with TRBJ2-5, with TRBD2 matching 9 bases. J was trimmed by 2 bases and V by 5 bases; bases with no gene match: 6. This CDR3 is built from 15 residues. Germline assignment: CDR1 SGHVS and CDR2 FQNEAQ. Here the CDR3 reads CASSARLAAQETQYF. The CDR3 DNA reads TGTGCCAGCAGCGCCAGACTAGCGGCACAAGAGACCCAGTACTTC.

The chain recombines TRBV9 with TRBJ2-3; D remains ambiguous. CDR1 is SGDLS, CDR2 YYNGEE, per germline. V shed 4 bases and J shed 0 bases, with 6 bases lying between them. This CDR3 comprises 13 residues. CDR3 amino acids: CASSRSSTDTQYF. The DNA of the CDR3 is TGTGCCAGCAGCAGGAGCAGCACAGATACGCAGTATTTT.

The chain is built from TRBV5-6 and TRBJ2-3, with D uncertain. Germline CDR1 and CDR2: SGHDT and YYEEEE. The CDR3 has 11 amino acids. Trimming cost V 4 bases and J 3 bases, with 3 bases left between them. The CDR3 DNA sequence: TGTGCCAGCAGCCAGACAGATACGCAGTATTTT. Translation: CASSQTDTQYF.

The CDR3 protein is CASSPPRARGEQYF. The CDR3 nucleotides read TGTGCCAGCTCACCACCTAGGGCCCGCGGGGAGCAGTACTTC. This sequence joins TRBV18 and TRBJ2-7, with a weak D call TRBD2 (5 bases). V lost 0 bases, J lost 7 bases, and 13 bases lay in between. The CDR3 spans 14 residues. Germline values: CDR1 KGHSH, CDR2 LQKENI.

The chain is built from TRBV6-6 and TRBJ2-2; D may be TRBD2 (5 bases). This CDR3 spans 13 amino acids. Between the trimmed V and J ends, which lost 2 bases and 8 bases, there was a span of 9 bases. Germline V lookup: CDR1 MNHNY, CDR2 SVGAGI (reference sequence). The CDR3 nucleotides are TGTGCCAGCAGTTACGGGAGTTCTGGGGAGCTGTTTTTT. Translation: CASSYGSSGELFF.

As DNA, the CDR3 is TGTGCCAGCAGCCCTAGCGGTGGCGGGGAGCTGTTTTTT. Protein product: CASSPSGGGELFF. V usage is TRBV11-3 and J usage is TRBJ2-2; 7 bases align to TRBD2. J gave up 7 bases and V 5 bases, and 4 bases lay outside the gene matches. Germline V gene data show CDR1 as SGHNT and CDR2 as YENEEA. CDR3 size: 13 residues.

The chain combines TRBV13 with TRBJ1-1; D remains ambiguous. There are 13 residues in the CDR3. Germline loops: CDR1 PRHDT, CDR2 FYEKMQ (reference sequence). V gave up 4 bases and J gave up 5 bases, with 11 bases separating them. The CDR3 here is CASSYVGSTEAFF. The CDR3 bases are TGTGCCAGCAGCTACGTCGGGTCGACTGAAGCTTTCTTT.

The chain couples TRBV27 to TRBJ1-1, with 12 positions matching TRBD1. This CDR3 has 17 residues. Trimming removed 4 bases from V and 4 bases from J; junction bases left unmatched: 10. CDR1 is MNHEY and CDR2 is SMNVEV in the germline V gene (reference sequence). The CDR3: CASSSGTGGPLGTEAFF. DNA for the CDR3: TGTGCCAGCAGTTCCGGGACAGGGGGCCCCCTGGGCACTGAAGCTTTCTTT.

V is TRBV5-1 and J is TRBJ2-1; 16 bases align to TRBD2. The CDR3 has 20 residues. Per germline, CDR1 SGHRS and CDR2 YFSETQ. J was trimmed by 4 bases and V by 5 bases; bases with no gene match: 15. Written as DNA, the CDR3 is TGCGCCAGCAGATACCTACTAGCCGGGACTAGCGGGAGGGCTTACAATGAGCAGTTCTTC. Its protein is CASRYLLAGTSGRAYNEQFF.

V gene TRBV9 combines with J gene TRBJ1-1, with TRBD1 as a possible D gene (5 bases). V lost 4 bases, J lost 4 bases, and 14 bases lay in between. From germline, CDR1 is SGDLS and CDR2 YYNGEE. The CDR3 runs to 14 residues. The CDR3 spells CASSPPVGGTEAFF. Here the CDR3 DNA reads TGTGCCAGCAGCCCCCCGGTCGGGGGCACTGAAGCTTTCTTT.

Written as DNA, the CDR3 is TGTGCCAGCAGCGCACTAGCGGGAGGCTACAATGAGCAGTTCTTC. Its translation: CASSALAGGYNEQFF. V and J are TRBV7-3 and TRBJ2-1; TRBD2 agrees at 12 bases. This CDR3 spans 15 amino acids. CDR1 is SGHTA and CDR2 is FQGTGA in the germline V gene. Losses at the gene ends were 5 bases for V and 3 bases for J; bases not matched to a gene: 2.

The chain employs TRBV2 and TRBJ2-5; 9 bases match TRBD2. The CDR3 runs to 18 residues. Trimming took 3 bases from V and 5 from J; bases not matched to a gene: 16. Germline CDR1 and CDR2: SNHLY and FYNNEI. CDR3 in DNA: TGTGCCAGCAGTGAGCCCGGGATGGGTAGCGGGAGTTCGGAGACCCAGTACTTC. This sequence encodes CASSEPGMGSGSSETQYF.